Below, one T cell receptor (beta chain) is given with its context. This CDR3 has 13 residues. Germline V gene data show CDR1 as SGHTA and CDR2 as FQGNSA. V was clipped by 4 bases and J by 8 bases; unmatched bases: 7. TCRdb called the 5' RACE reads again in MiXCR, with one record for every CDR3 protein. The table lists about 1.7 million distinct CDR3 sequences, about 30% of them singletons. This entry comes from a study of identical twins. Sequencing was carried out using cord blood. The TCR sequence derives from a newborn girl in good health. J is TRBJ1-1 and V is TRBV7-2; 7 bases agree with TRBD1. The CDR3 protein is CASSSTGDGEAFF. The CDR3 nucleotides are TGTGCCAGCAGCTCCACAGGGGACGGCGAAGCTTTCTTT.